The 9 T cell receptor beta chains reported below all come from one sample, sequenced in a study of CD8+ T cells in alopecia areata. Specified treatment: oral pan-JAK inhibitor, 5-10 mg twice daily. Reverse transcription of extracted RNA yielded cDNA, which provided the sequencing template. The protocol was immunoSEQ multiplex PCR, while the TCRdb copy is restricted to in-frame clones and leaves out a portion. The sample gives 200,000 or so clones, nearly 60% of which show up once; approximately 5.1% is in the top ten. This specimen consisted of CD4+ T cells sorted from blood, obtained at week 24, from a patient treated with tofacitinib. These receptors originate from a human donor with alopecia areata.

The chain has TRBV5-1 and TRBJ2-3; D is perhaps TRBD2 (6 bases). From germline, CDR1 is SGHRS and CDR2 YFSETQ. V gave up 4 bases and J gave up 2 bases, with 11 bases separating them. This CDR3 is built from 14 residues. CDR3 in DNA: TGCGCCAGCAGCCCGTGGGACTCCACAGATACGCAGTATTTT. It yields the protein CASSPWDSTDTQYF. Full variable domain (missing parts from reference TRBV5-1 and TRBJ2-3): KAGVTQTPRYLIKTRGQQVTLSCSPISGHRSVSWYQQTPGQGLQFLFEYFSETQRNKGNFPGRFSGRQFSNSRSEMNVSTLELGDSALYLCASSPWDSTDTQYFGPGTRLTVL.

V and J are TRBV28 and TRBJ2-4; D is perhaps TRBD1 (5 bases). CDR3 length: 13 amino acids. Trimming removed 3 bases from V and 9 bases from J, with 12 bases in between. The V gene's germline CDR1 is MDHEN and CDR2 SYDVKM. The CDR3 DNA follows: TGTGCCAGCAGTTTGGGGCCCTCCCCCATTCAGTACTTC. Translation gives CASSLGPSPIQYF.

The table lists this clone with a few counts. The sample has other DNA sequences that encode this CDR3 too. The CDR3 region is CATSRGGTGKETQYF. The CDR3, as DNA: TGTGCCACCAGCAGAGGAGGGACAGGAAAAGAGACCCAGTACTTC. The chain employs TRBV15 and TRBJ2-5, with 8 bases aligning to TRBD1. After removal of 1 base from V and 3 bases from J, the junction contained 4 bases not matched to a gene. The CDR3 covers 15 residues. Germline CDR1 and CDR2: LNHNV and YYDKDF (reference sequence).

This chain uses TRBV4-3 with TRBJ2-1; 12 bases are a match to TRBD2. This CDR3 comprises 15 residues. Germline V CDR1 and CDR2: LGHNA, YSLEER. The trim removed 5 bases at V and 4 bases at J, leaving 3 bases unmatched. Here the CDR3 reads CASSETSGRYNEQFF. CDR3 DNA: TGCGCCAGCAGCGAAACTAGCGGGAGGTACAATGAGCAGTTCTTC.

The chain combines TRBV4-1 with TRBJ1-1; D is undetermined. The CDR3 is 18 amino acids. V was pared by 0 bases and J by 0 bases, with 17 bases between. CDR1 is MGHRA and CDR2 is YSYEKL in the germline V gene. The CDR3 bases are TGCGCCAGCAGCCAAGACAAGAACTCATACCCTATGAACACTGAAGCTTTCTTT. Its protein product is CASSQDKNSYPMNTEAFF.

In DNA form, the CDR3 reads TGTGCCAGCAGCTCACTAAATACGCAGTATTTT. This encodes CASSSLNTQYF. This chain uses TRBV7-2 with TRBJ2-3; D is uncertain. V lost 4 bases and J 7 bases, leaving 6 bases between the germline ends. Germline V gives CDR1 SGHTA, CDR2 FQGNSA. This CDR3 contains 11 residues.

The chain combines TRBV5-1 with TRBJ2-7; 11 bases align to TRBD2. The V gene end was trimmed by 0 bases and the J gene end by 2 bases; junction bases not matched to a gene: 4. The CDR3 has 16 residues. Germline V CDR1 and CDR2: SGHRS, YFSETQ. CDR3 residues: CASSLETSGGPYEQYF. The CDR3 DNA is TGCGCCAGCAGCTTGGAAACTAGCGGGGGCCCCTACGAGCAGTACTTC.

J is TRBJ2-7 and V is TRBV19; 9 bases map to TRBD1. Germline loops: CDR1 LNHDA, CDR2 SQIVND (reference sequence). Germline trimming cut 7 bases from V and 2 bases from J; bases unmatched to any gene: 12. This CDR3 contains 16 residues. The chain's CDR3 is CASTPTYRGRTYEQYF. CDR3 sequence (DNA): TGTGCCAGTACCCCAACCTACAGGGGGCGAACCTACGAGCAGTACTTC.

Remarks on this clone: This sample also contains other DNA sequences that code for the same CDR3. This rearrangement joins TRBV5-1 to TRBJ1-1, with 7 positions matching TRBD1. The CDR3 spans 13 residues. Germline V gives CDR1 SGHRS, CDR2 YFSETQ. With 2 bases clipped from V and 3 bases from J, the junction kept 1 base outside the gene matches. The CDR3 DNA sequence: TGCGCCAGCAGCTTTACAGGGGACACTGAAGCTTTCTTT. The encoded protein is CASSFTGDTEAFF.